The next 21 T cell receptor beta chains were all read from a single sample in a study of beta chain features in type 1 diabetes. Whole-study results and caveats: For Type 1 diabetes patients, all four CD4+ subsets carried TCRB CDR3s that were moderately but significantly shorter.

Which antigens these TCRs recognize remains unknown. Every isolated RNA sample was fully reverse transcribed, so sequencing captured expressed TCRB transcripts. Only in-frame clones appear in the TCRdb table, and some are missing; sequencing was by immunoSEQ multiplex PCR. Altogether roughly 100,000 clones are present, roughly 28% being singletons, with the ten largest covering less than 0.65%. Sequenced material: central memory CD4+ T cells from blood. These receptors were obtained from a woman aged 18-29 years with type 1 diabetes.

J is TRBJ1-5 and V is TRBV28; D is unclear. Trimming took 6 bases from V and 8 from J, leaving 17 bases between them. The germline V gene has CDR1 MDHEN and CDR2 SYDVKM. The CDR3 extends over 14 amino acids. The CDR3 DNA reads as TGTGCCAGCAGCCGGCCCGAGACTGTCAAGCCCCAGCATTTT. Translated, it gives CASSRPETVKPQHF.

This clone was counted a few times. J is TRBJ1-2 and V is TRBV2; 7 nucleotides match TRBD1. With V trimmed by 4 bases and J by 4 bases, 6 bases remained unmatched. This CDR3 region has 14 residues. The germline CDR1 and CDR2 sequences are SNHLY and FYNNEI. The CDR3 sequence is CASSVEGAGYGYTF. CDR3 nucleotide sequence: TGTGCCAGCAGTGTAGAGGGGGCCGGCTATGGCTACACCTTC.

This chain uses TRBV5-4 with TRBJ2-7; D is ambiguous. V shed 3 bases and J shed 0 bases, with 10 bases lying between them. The CDR3 totals 14 residues. CDR1 and CDR2 (germline): SGHNT, YYREEE (reference sequence). Written as DNA, the CDR3 is TGTGCCAGCAGCTCTAACTTGAGCTCCTACGAGCAGTACTTC. It is translated as CASSSNLSSYEQYF.

This clone appeared a few times. V gene TRBV30 combines with J gene TRBJ2-6, with no clear D. The V end was cut by 1 base, the J end by 0 bases, with 4 bases between. This CDR3 has 14 residues. From germline, CDR1 is GTSNPN and CDR2 SVGIG (reference sequence). This chain's CDR3 is CAWSDHSGANVLTF. In DNA form, the CDR3 reads TGTGCCTGGAGTGATCACTCTGGGGCCAACGTCCTGACTTTC.

The chain recombines TRBV5-6 with TRBJ1-1; a possible D gene is TRBD1 (6 bases). CDR1 and CDR2 (germline): SGHDT, YYEEEE. CDR3 length equals 15 residues. V dropped 3 bases and J dropped 7 bases, with 19 bases sitting between them. DNA of the CDR3: TGTGCCAGCAGCTCCATACAGGGAGGGCATGATGAAGCTTTCTTT. Protein product: CASSSIQGGHDEAFF.

This clone was picked up a small number of times. The CDR3 loop reads CASSLGQRGVLTDTQYF. For the CDR3, the DNA is TGTGCCAGCAGCTTAGGGCAGCGGGGGGTTCTAACAGATACGCAGTATTTT. This chain links TRBV7-2 with TRBJ2-3; 9 bases line up with TRBD2. Germline CDR1 and CDR2: SGHTA and FQGNSA. This CDR3 has 17 amino acids. Trimming at V came to 1 base and at J to 3 bases, leaving 8 bases not matched to a gene.

This clone occurred a few times. The J gene is TRBJ2-4, the V gene TRBV2, with D tentatively TRBD1 (6 bases). V lost 6 bases and J lost 4, with 13 bases in between. Germline CDR1 and CDR2: SNHLY and FYNNEI. The CDR3 loop spans 14 amino acids. This CDR3 is CASSSTGQKNIQYF. Here the CDR3 DNA reads TGTGCCAGCAGCTCCACAGGGCAAAAAAACATTCAGTACTTC.

The chain couples TRBV5-1 to TRBJ2-7, with D possibly matching TRBD1 (6 bases). Germline V gene sequence: CDR1 SGHRS, CDR2 YFSETQ. This CDR3 spans 15 amino acids. V was shortened by 3 bases and J by 0 bases, with 13 bases between the two germline ends. CDR3 amino acids: CASSSVQGISYEQYF. CDR3 nucleotide sequence: TGCGCCAGCAGCTCGGTTCAGGGGATCTCCTACGAGCAGTACTTC.

This clone appeared a few times. This chain links TRBV30 with TRBJ1-1; the D is unclear. The V end was cut by 0 bases, the J end by 0 bases, with 5 bases between. The CDR3 is 13 residues long. CDR1 GTSNPN and CDR2 SVGIG come from the germline V gene (reference sequence). The CDR3, as DNA: TGTGCCTGGAGTGTACAAGTGAACACTGAAGCTTTCTTT. As protein: CAWSVQVNTEAFF.

The chain recombines TRBV30 with TRBJ1-5; weak D call: TRBD1 (5 bases). V lost 8 bases to trimming and J lost 3 bases, with 17 bases between them. The CDR3 covers 14 residues. CDR1 and CDR2 from the germline V gene are GTSNPN and SVGIG (reference sequence). The CDR3 sequence: CAGTLSGVNQPQHF. The CDR3 bases are TGTGCCGGGACCCTTTCGGGGGTCAATCAGCCCCAGCATTTT. The entire variable domain, with the rest obtained from reference TRBV30 and TRBJ1-5, is as follows: SQTIHQWPATLVQPVGSPLSLECTVEGTSNPNLYWYRQAAGRGLQLLFYSVGIGQISSEVPQNLSASRPQDRQFILSSKKLLLSDSGFYLCAGTLSGVNQPQHFGDGTRLSIL.

This clone was counted only a few times. This chain joins TRBV10-2 and TRBJ1-2, with unresolved D. CDR3 size: 13 residues. In germline, CDR1 is WSHSY, CDR2 SAAADI. The V end was cut by 4 bases, the J end by 3 bases, with 9 bases between. The DNA for the CDR3 is TGCGCCAGCAGTGGGTCCGGGGACTATGGCTACACCTTC. The encoded protein is CASSGSGDYGYTF.

The genes are TRBV18 and TRBJ2-7; TRBD1 might be the D (6 bases). The V end was cut by 0 bases, the J end by 4 bases, with 16 bases between. The germline V gene encodes CDR1 KGHSH and CDR2 LQKENI. CDR3 length equals 16 residues. The CDR3 is CASSPPVKGGQYEQYF. The DNA of the CDR3 is TGTGCCAGCTCACCACCGGTTAAAGGTGGACAGTACGAGCAGTACTTC.

The gene calls are TRBV2 and TRBJ2-5, with TRBD2 as a possible D gene (6 bases). The CDR3 consists of 11 residues. V was clipped by 6 bases and J by 4 bases, with 6 bases between them. Looked up from germline, CDR1 is SNHLY and CDR2 is FYNNEI. As DNA, the CDR3 is TGTGCCAGCAGCGGGAGAGAGACCCAGTACTTC. Encoded protein: CASSGRETQYF.

This clone was picked up a small number of times. V gene TRBV18 combines with J gene TRBJ1-1, with 9 bases lining up with TRBD1. The CDR3 loop spans 14 amino acids. V lost 3 bases, J lost 6 bases, and 5 bases stayed unmatched. CDR1 KGHSH and CDR2 LQKENI come from the germline V gene. The DNA of the CDR3 is TGTGCCAGCTCACCCAGGACAGGGGATGCTGAAGCTTTCTTT. Protein product: CASSPRTGDAEAFF. The full variable domain, rest sourced from reference TRBV18 and TRBJ1-1, is NAGVMQNPRHLVRRRGQEARLRCSPMKGHSHVYWYRQLPEEGLKFMVYLQKENIIDESGMPKERFSAEFPKEGPSILRIQQVVRGDSAAYFCASSPRTGDAEAFFGQGTRLTVV.

The chain links TRBV7-9 to TRBJ2-5, with 7 positions matching TRBD1. This CDR3 is built from 15 residues. From germline, CDR1 is SEHNR and CDR2 FQNEAQ (reference sequence). The trim removed 1 base at V and 4 bases at J, leaving 6 bases unmatched. The CDR3 DNA sequence: TGTGCCAGCAGCTTAGGACAGGGTGAAAGAGAGACCCAGTACTTC. It is translated as CASSLGQGERETQYF.

The J gene is TRBJ2-3, the V gene TRBV5-1; maybe TRBD1 (5 bases). Germline CDR1 is SGHRS and CDR2 is YFSETQ. V was cut by 2 bases and J by 0 bases, with 16 bases left in between. The CDR3 totals 17 residues. The CDR3 nucleotides read TGCGCCAGCAGCTTATCCCTTGACAGCCATAGCACAGATACGCAGTATTTT. Its protein is CASSLSLDSHSTDTQYF.

The V call is TRBV10-2, the J call TRBJ2-5; 12 positions agree with TRBD2. There are 14 residues in the CDR3. Germline CDR1 WSHSY, CDR2 SAAADI. V shed 4 bases, J shed 5 bases, and the junction held 2 bases outside the gene matches. CDR3 protein: CASSAGTSGETQYF. The CDR3 region has the DNA TGCGCCAGCAGTGCCGGGACTAGCGGGGAGACCCAGTACTTC.

This clone occurred a few times. J is TRBJ2-5 and V is TRBV5-1, with TRBD1 identical over 8 bases. Trimming took 2 bases from V and 4 from J; bases not matched to a gene: 1. This CDR3 spans 13 amino acids. Germline V lookup: CDR1 SGHRS, CDR2 YFSETQ. The CDR3 is CASSFGQGETQYF. The DNA for the CDR3 is TGCGCCAGCAGCTTTGGACAGGGAGAGACCCAGTACTTC.

The chain is built from TRBV10-3 and TRBJ1-1; D is unresolved. Germline V gene sequence: CDR1 ENHRY, CDR2 SYGVKD. This CDR3 has 15 residues. V was clipped by 5 bases and J by 3 bases, with 16 bases between them. The CDR3: CAISQTPTRDTEAFF. CDR3 bases: TGTGCCATCAGTCAGACTCCCACCCGTGACACTGAAGCTTTCTTT.

The chain recombines TRBV7-3 with TRBJ2-1; D is unresolved. V was shortened by 5 bases and J by 4 bases, with 18 bases between the two germline ends. The CDR3 has 16 residues. Looked up from germline, CDR1 is SGHTA and CDR2 is FQGTGA. In DNA, the CDR3 is TGTGCCAGCAGCCCCCGTGCGGATTCATTGTACAATGAGCAGTTCTTC. Its protein is CASSPRADSLYNEQFF.

The J gene is TRBJ1-4, the V gene TRBV14; tentatively, D is TRBD1 (6 bases). The germline CDR1 and CDR2 sequences are SGHDN and FVKESK. V was cut by 2 bases and J by 1 base, with 14 bases left in between. The CDR3 length is 17 residues. The CDR3 DNA is TGTGCCAGCAGCCAACGGGGGGAGGGGGAAACTAATGAAAAACTGTTTTTT. Translation: CASSQRGEGETNEKLFF.